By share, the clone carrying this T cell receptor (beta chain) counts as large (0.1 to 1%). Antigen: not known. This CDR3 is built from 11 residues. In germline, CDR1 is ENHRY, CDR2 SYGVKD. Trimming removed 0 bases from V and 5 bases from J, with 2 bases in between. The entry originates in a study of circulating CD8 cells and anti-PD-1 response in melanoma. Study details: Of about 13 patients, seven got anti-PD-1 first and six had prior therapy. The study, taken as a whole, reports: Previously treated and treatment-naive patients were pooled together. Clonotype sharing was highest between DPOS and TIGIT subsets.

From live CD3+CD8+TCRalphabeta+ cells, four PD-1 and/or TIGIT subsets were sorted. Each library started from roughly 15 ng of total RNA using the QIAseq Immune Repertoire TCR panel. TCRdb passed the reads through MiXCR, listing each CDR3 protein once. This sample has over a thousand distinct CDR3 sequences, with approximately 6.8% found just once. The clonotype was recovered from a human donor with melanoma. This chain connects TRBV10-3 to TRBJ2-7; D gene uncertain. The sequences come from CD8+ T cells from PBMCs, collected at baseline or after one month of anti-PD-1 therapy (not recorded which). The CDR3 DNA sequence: TGTGCCATCAGTGAGTCAGACGAGCAGTACTTC. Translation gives CAISESDEQYF.